One and the same sample provided the 6 T cell receptor beta chains below, sequenced in a study of graft-versus-host responses after intestinal transplantation. Only in-frame clones appear in the TCRdb table, and some are missing; sequencing was by immunoSEQ multiplex PCR. The table records over 35,000 clones, more than 80% of them present only once. The specimen comprised PBMCs, sampled roughly 300 days after intestinal transplant. The receptors were sampled from a human patient who received an intestinal transplant, so some T cells may come from the graft donor.

The chain carries TRBV4-1 and TRBJ2-1, with TRBD2 identical over 13 bases. Germline values: CDR1 MGHRA, CDR2 YSYEKL. V dropped 2 bases and J dropped 7; count of bases not matched to a gene: 11. This CDR3 region has 18 residues. This CDR3 reads CASSQYILLAGGPNEQFF. The CDR3 nucleotides read TGCGCCAGCAGCCAATACATTCTACTAGCGGGAGGGCCTAATGAGCAGTTCTTC.

The CDR3 DNA follows: TGCGCCAGCAGCTTGGGGCTGAAAGGCAAGGAGACCCAGTACTTC. It specifies CASSLGLKGKETQYF. The chain is built from TRBV5-1 and TRBJ2-5; no clear D. CDR3 size: 15 residues. The germline V gene encodes CDR1 SGHRS and CDR2 YFSETQ. The ends were cut back, 0 bases at V and 5 bases at J, with 14 bases in the middle.

J is TRBJ2-7 and V is TRBV4-1; TRBD2 is a possible D gene (5 bases). V was shortened by 1 base and J by 0 bases, with 10 bases between the two germline ends. The CDR3 loop spans 15 amino acids. CDR1 and CDR2 from the germline V gene are MGHRA and YSYEKL. The CDR3 is CASSQGEGSSYEQYF. The CDR3 bases are TGCGCCAGCAGCCAAGGTGAAGGGAGCTCCTACGAGCAGTACTTC.

Here the CDR3 reads CASSLRASGGETQYF. The CDR3 DNA follows: TGCGCCAGCAGCTTGAGAGCATCAGGTGGGGAGACCCAGTACTTC. The chain links TRBV5-1 to TRBJ2-5; D gene unclear. CDR1 SGHRS and CDR2 YFSETQ come from the germline V gene. The CDR3 length is 15 residues. V lost 1 base and J 5 bases, leaving 15 bases between the germline ends.

The chain links TRBV6-5 to TRBJ2-7; D possibly corresponds to TRBD2 (5 bases). Germline V lookup: CDR1 MNHEY, CDR2 SVGAGI. CDR3 size: 14 residues. Trimming stripped 5 bases from V and 2 bases from J, with 13 bases between. The CDR3, as DNA: TGTGCCAGCAGTGCGGCCGGAGGCCCCTACGAGCAGTACTTC. Amino acid sequence: CASSAAGGPYEQYF.

The chain carries TRBV30 and TRBJ1-4, with no clear D. Trimming stripped 3 bases from V and 7 bases from J, with 6 bases between. This CDR3 comprises 11 residues. The germline V gene encodes CDR1 GTSNPN and CDR2 SVGIG (reference sequence). The CDR3 here is CAWRLGEKLFF. For the CDR3, the DNA is TGTGCCTGGAGACTTGGTGAAAAACTGTTTTTT. The variable domain in full, completed from reference TRBV30 and TRBJ1-4, reads SQTIHQWPATLVQPVGSPLSLECTVEGTSNPNLYWYRQAAGRGLQLLFYSVGIGQISSEVPQNLSASRPQDRQFILSSKKLLLSDSGFYLCAWRLGEKLFFGSGTQLSVL.